This T cell receptor (beta chain) appears in the sequencing data of a study of human T cells and chemical hapten exposure. The study's findings and limits: DPC sensitization did not alter TCRs above 1 in 1000 frequency.

In the library, unique molecular identifiers were attached to individual cDNA molecules. TCRdb fed the RACE reads into MiXCR, producing one record per CDR3 protein. Of approximately 79,000 distinct CDR3 sequences detected, about 9% appear once; the ten largest clones hold more than 1.5%. This clonotype occurred many times. Its antigen is undetermined. This CDR3 is 15 amino acids long. Trimming cost V 4 bases and J 0 bases; bases outside gene matches: 4. Germline CDR1 and CDR2: SGHTA and FQGTGA. Time point defined: healthy volunteer bleed at 6 weeks. Unfractionated whole blood was the source from which total RNA was extracted.

The source material was whole blood. The chain has TRBV7-3 and TRBJ2-5, with 8 bases matching TRBD2. This clonotype originated in a male donor in good health. Some clones in this sample may be carry-over from other donors' samples. The CDR3 loop is CASSSTSGHQETQYF. The CDR3 region has the DNA TGTGCCAGCAGCTCCACTAGCGGCCACCAAGAGACCCAGTACTTC.